Following are 20 T cell receptor beta chains from one sample sequenced in a study of Ad26.COV2.S vaccination and SARS-CoV-2 variants. Treatment: about 20 received Ad26.COV2.S at low or high dose, single or two shots; roughly 5 received placebo; per-sample allocation not given. Specimens were obtained on day 63 following the first vaccine or placebo injection. Method: immunoSEQ multiplex PCR; TCRdb's copy keeps in-frame clones and lacks some. The profile shows about 350,000 clones, about 87% of them singletons. Sequencing was performed on peripheral blood, taken in a trial of Ad26.COV2.S vaccine versus placebo. Receptors were obtained from a person aged 18-60 years who received the Ad26.COV2.S COVID-19 vaccine or a placebo.

The chain links TRBV6-5 to TRBJ2-5, with D possibly being TRBD2 (6 bases). Trimming removed 6 bases at V and 5 bases at J, with 16 bases between. The CDR3 sequence is 14 residues long. Germline V lookup: CDR1 MNHEY, CDR2 SVGAGI. The CDR3 protein is CASSRTRGTETQYF. The CDR3 bases are TGTGCCAGCAGCCGGACACGGGGGACGGAGACCCAGTACTTC.

The chain uses TRBV5-4 and TRBJ1-2; TRBD1 matches 7 bases. The CDR3 length is 14 residues. CDR1 is SGHNT and CDR2 is YYREEE in the germline V gene (reference sequence). The ends lost 3 bases at V and 3 bases at J; junction bases unmatched: 5. In DNA form, the CDR3 reads TGTGCCAGCAGCTCTCCCACAGGGGACTATGGCTACACCTTC. Its protein is CASSSPTGDYGYTF.

This chain uses TRBV20-1 with TRBJ1-4, with 8 bases lining up with TRBD1. This CDR3 is built from 11 residues. Germline CDR1 DFQATT, CDR2 SNEGSKA (reference sequence). Here the CDR3 DNA reads TGCGTCGGACAGGGTAATGAAAAACTGTTTTTT. Protein product: CVGQGNEKLFF.

The chain employs TRBV5-1 and TRBJ2-2; either TRBD1 or TRBD2 may fit D (6 bases each). CDR3 length: 16 amino acids. The germline V and J ends were trimmed by 4 bases and 0 bases, with 13 bases remaining between them. Looked up from germline, CDR1 is SGHRS and CDR2 is YFSETQ. The CDR3 loop is CASSPWGAANTGELFF. CDR3 nucleotides: TGCGCCAGCAGCCCTTGGGGGGCGGCGAACACCGGGGAGCTGTTTTTT. Variable domain in full (rest from reference TRBV5-1 and TRBJ2-2): KAGVTQTPRYLIKTRGQQVTLSCSPISGHRSVSWYQQTPGQGLQFLFEYFSETQRNKGNFPGRFSGRQFSNSRSEMNVSTLELGDSALYLCASSPWGAANTGELFFGEGSRLTVL.

The chain uses TRBV6-2 or TRBV6-3 and TRBJ2-3, with D perhaps matching TRBD2 (5 bases). The CDR3 is made up of 16 amino acids. Germline loops: CDR1 MNHEY, CDR2 SVGEGT. Trimming pared 6 bases from V and 4 bases from J, leaving 20 bases between. The CDR3 here is CASSKLVGVLPDTQYF. The CDR3 nucleotides read TGTGCCAGCAGCAAACTTGTCGGGGTGTTACCAGATACGCAGTATTTT.

The chain combines TRBV4-1 with TRBJ2-7; D may match TRBD1 or TRBD2 (5 bases each). Trimming took 4 bases from V and 0 from J, leaving 10 bases between them. The germline CDR1 and CDR2 sequences are MGHRA and YSYEKL. The CDR3 extends over 14 amino acids. CDR3 amino acids: CASSRSGTSYEQYF. CDR3 sequence (DNA): TGCGCCAGCAGCCGCTCCGGGACCTCCTACGAGCAGTACTTC.

The CDR3 sequence: CASTPRTGLYEQYF. The DNA of the CDR3 is TGTGCCAGCACCCCCCGGACAGGGCTCTACGAGCAGTACTTC. The gene calls are TRBV6-6 and TRBJ2-7; 8 bases agree with TRBD1. Trimming at V came to 7 bases and at J to 3 bases, leaving 8 bases not matched to a gene. This CDR3 is 14 amino acids long. Germline V lookup: CDR1 MNHNY, CDR2 SVGAGI (reference sequence).

CDR3 in DNA: TGTGCCAGCAGCTTAAGTTTTACACGGAATGAGCAGTTCTTC. Translated: CASSLSFTRNEQFF. The chain uses TRBV5-5 and TRBJ2-1; D gene ambiguous. The ends were cut back, 2 bases at V and 7 bases at J, with 13 bases in the middle. The CDR3 spans 14 residues. CDR1 is SGHKS, CDR2 YYEKEE, per germline (reference sequence).

The rearrangement links TRBV30 to TRBJ2-2; D gene uncertain. Trimming stripped 0 bases from V and 5 bases from J, with 7 bases between. Germline V lookup: CDR1 GTSNPN, CDR2 SVGIG (reference sequence). CDR3 length: 13 residues. CDR3 DNA sequence: TGTGCCTGGAGTGTCCAAGGGACCGGGGAGCTGTTTTTT. Amino acid sequence: CAWSVQGTGELFF.

This clone appeared once. The J gene is TRBJ1-3, the V gene TRBV3-1 (or the pseudogene TRBV3-2); 8 bases are a match to TRBD1. The germline V gene has CDR1 LGHDT and CDR2 YNNKEL (reference sequence). The CDR3 spans 19 residues. With 7 bases clipped from V and 2 bases from J, the junction kept 19 bases outside the gene matches. CDR3 sequence: CASKGWGRGLGLAGNTIYF. In DNA, the CDR3 is TGTGCCAGCAAAGGCTGGGGCAGGGGGCTTGGTTTGGCTGGAAACACCATATATTTT.

V and J are TRBV4-3 and TRBJ2-7; 12 nucleotides agree with TRBD2. The length of the CDR3 is 16 residues. From germline, CDR1 is LGHNA and CDR2 YSLEER. Losses at the gene ends were 4 bases for V and 3 bases for J; bases not matched to a gene: 7. The CDR3 reads CASSPLLAGGNYEQYF. CDR3 in DNA: TGCGCCAGCAGCCCCTTGCTAGCGGGGGGGAACTACGAGCAGTACTTC.

The rearrangement links TRBV29-1 to TRBJ1-4; D not resolved. The CDR3 spans 13 residues. V was shortened by 4 bases and J by 4 bases, with 10 bases between the two germline ends. CDR1 SQVTM and CDR2 ANQGSEA come from the germline V gene. The CDR3, as DNA: TGCAGCGTTGCCAAAGTCGTTAATGAAAAACTGTTTTTT. Translation: CSVAKVVNEKLFF.

The chain combines TRBV2 with TRBJ2-2, with D tentatively TRBD2 (6 bases). The germline V gene encodes CDR1 SNHLY and CDR2 FYNNEI. The germline V and J ends were trimmed by 6 bases and 6 bases, with 14 bases remaining between them. The CDR3 totals 14 residues. The CDR3 nucleotides read TGTGCCAGCAGCGTATTCGGGGGACCCGGGGAGCTGTTTTTT. This codes for CASSVFGGPGELFF.

The rearrangement joins TRBV28 to TRBJ2-1; D uncertain. This CDR3 has 15 residues. Germline V lookup: CDR1 MDHEN, CDR2 SYDVKM. The ends were cut back, 0 bases at V and 5 bases at J, with 11 bases in the middle. The CDR3 DNA reads TGTGCCAGCAGTTTATGGGCAGGTCTGAACAATGAGCAGTTCTTC. This sequence encodes CASSLWAGLNNEQFF.

The chain has TRBV7-2 and TRBJ1-2, with D possibly matching TRBD1 (6 bases). Germline CDR1 SGHTA, CDR2 FQGNSA. The CDR3 sequence is 12 residues long. The CDR3 here is CGSSGGPYGYTF. In DNA, the CDR3 is TGTGGTTCGAGTGGGGGGCCTTATGGCTACACCTTC. Combining the CDR3 with reference TRBV7-2 and TRBJ1-2 gives the whole variable domain GAGVSQSPSNKVTEKGKDVELRCDPISGHTALYWYRQSLGQGLEFLIYFQGNSAPDKSGLPSDRFSAERTGGSVSTLTIQRTQQEDSAVYLCGSSGGPYGYTFGSGTRLTVV.

The rearrangement uses TRBV19 and TRBJ2-3; the D gene is possibly TRBD2 (5 bases). CDR3 length equals 14 residues. V was shortened by 3 bases and J by 4 bases, with 11 bases between the two germline ends. The germline V gene encodes CDR1 LNHDA and CDR2 SQIVND (reference sequence). The CDR3 DNA reads TGTGCCAGTAGTATCGGGGTTCAGGCAGATACGCAGTATTTT. This codes for CASSIGVQADTQYF.

This sequence joins TRBV18 and TRBJ2-5; D remains ambiguous. CDR1 is KGHSH and CDR2 is LQKENI in the germline V gene. Trimming cost V 2 bases and J 2 bases, with 12 bases left between them. This CDR3 contains 15 residues. DNA for the CDR3: TGTGCCAGCTCACCAGTCCAGGCGTTACAAGAGACCCAGTACTTC. Protein: CASSPVQALQETQYF.

This chain connects TRBV7-9 to TRBJ2-7; D possibly corresponds to TRBD2 (6 bases). Trimming removed 4 bases at V and 4 bases at J, with 23 bases between. CDR1 is SEHNR and CDR2 is FQNEAQ in the germline V gene (reference sequence). The CDR3 length is 17 residues. CDR3 in DNA: TGTGCCAGCAGCTCCCAAGGCGGCAGGGAGGAGTGGTACGAGCAGTACTTC. Translated, it gives CASSSQGGREEWYEQYF.

This chain links TRBV10-3 with TRBJ2-7; D might be TRBD1 (5 bases). CDR3 length equals 12 residues. V lost 5 bases and J lost 3, with 8 bases in between. Germline V gene data show CDR1 as ENHRY and CDR2 as SYGVKD. CDR3 sequence reads: CAISLQDYEQYF. The CDR3 DNA sequence: TGTGCCATCAGTTTACAGGACTACGAGCAGTACTTC.

The rearrangement uses TRBV7-8 and TRBJ2-5; TRBD2 might be the D (6 bases). CDR1 is SGHVS and CDR2 is FQNEAQ in the germline V gene. The V end was cut by 5 bases, the J end by 5 bases, with 21 bases between. This CDR3 is built from 16 residues. In DNA form, the CDR3 reads TGTGCCAGCAGCGCCGGGACTCTAAGCTACCGGGAGACCCAGTACTTC. Amino acids: CASSAGTLSYRETQYF.